This entry lists 9 T cell receptor beta chains sequenced from one sample in a study of identical twins. TCRdb re-called the 5' RACE reads with MiXCR, one entry per CDR3 protein. The table lists roughly 690,000 distinct CDR3 sequences, roughly 6% of them singletons. Sequencing used naive T cells sorted from blood. These receptors were obtained from a man aged 18 to 30 in good health.

This clonotype was observed a handful of times. The chain combines TRBV2 with TRBJ2-1; TRBD2 aligns across 8 bases. With 4 bases clipped from V and 8 bases from J, the junction kept 7 bases outside the gene matches. From germline, CDR1 is SNHLY and CDR2 FYNNEI. The CDR3 sequence is 14 residues long. The CDR3 DNA sequence: TGTGCCAGCAGTGGGGGAGCGGGGGTCTATGAGCAGTTCTTC. Translating it yields CASSGGAGVYEQFF.

The rearrangement joins TRBV5-1 to TRBJ2-5, with TRBD1 matching 7 bases. This CDR3 is built from 16 residues. Germline V gene lookup returns CDR1 SGHRS and CDR2 YFSETQ. The ends lost 0 bases at V and 5 bases at J; junction bases unmatched: 10. CDR3 DNA sequence: TGCGCCAGCAGCTTGGGGGGTAAACAGGGGATGGAGACCCAGTACTTC. Its protein product is CASSLGGKQGMETQYF. Complete variable domain (other parts from reference TRBV5-1 and TRBJ2-5): KAGVTQTPRYLIKTRGQQVTLSCSPISGHRSVSWYQQTPGQGLQFLFEYFSETQRNKGNFPGRFSGRQFSNSRSEMNVSTLELGDSALYLCASSLGGKQGMETQYFGPGTRLLVL.

This chain uses TRBV3-1 with TRBJ2-3; unclear D gene. With 2 bases removed from V and 6 bases from J, the gap between germline ends came to 15 bases. The CDR3 sequence is 15 residues long. Germline V gives CDR1 LGHDT, CDR2 YNNKEL (reference sequence). CDR3 coding DNA: TGTGCCAGCAGCCAATTCGGCGGCCTCGGGGATACGCAGTATTTT. Its protein is CASSQFGGLGDTQYF.

This clonotype appeared a few times. J is TRBJ2-3 and V is TRBV20-1; D ambiguous. Per the germline V gene, CDR1 is DFQATT and CDR2 is SNEGSKA (reference sequence). Trimming left V 6 bases short and J 3 bases short, with 16 bases between. CDR3 size: 14 residues. In DNA form, the CDR3 reads TGCAGTGCCCCATCGTCCGGCGGAACAGATACGCAGTATTTT. Translation: CSAPSSGGTDTQYF.

The chain uses TRBV11-2 and TRBJ2-2, with D perhaps matching TRBD2 (5 bases). Looked up from germline, CDR1 is SGHAT and CDR2 is FQNNGV. CDR3 size: 13 residues. The V end lost 5 bases, the J end lost 5 bases, and 9 bases lay between the germline ends. Written as DNA, the CDR3 is TGTGCCAGCAGCCGGGGTCGTACCGGGGAGCTGTTTTTT. Residues: CASSRGRTGELFF.

V and J are TRBV7-9 and TRBJ2-1; TRBD2 matches 7 bases. Looked up from germline, CDR1 is SEHNR and CDR2 is FQNEAQ (reference sequence). Trimming removed 5 bases from V and 7 bases from J; junction bases left unmatched: 8. This CDR3 has 14 amino acids. The CDR3 spells CASSLSTSQNEQFF. CDR3 nucleotide sequence: TGTGCCAGCAGCCTCTCGACTAGCCAGAATGAGCAGTTCTTC.

V gene TRBV10-2 combines with J gene TRBJ2-2; 13 nucleotides agree with TRBD2. This CDR3 is built from 20 residues. Germline CDR1 reads WSHSY; CDR2 reads SAAADI. V shed 6 bases and J 1 base; nucleotides not matched to a gene: 14. The CDR3 nucleotides read TGCGCCAGCAGGAAGTCGATCGGGACTAGCGGGAAAGTGAACACCGGGGAGCTGTTTTTT. Amino acid sequence: CASRKSIGTSGKVNTGELFF.

This clonotype was seen at least ten times. This chain links TRBV4-1 with TRBJ2-2; D call uncertain. The germline V gene has CDR1 MGHRA and CDR2 YSYEKL. The CDR3 spans 15 residues. The V gene lost 1 base and the J gene lost 4 bases, with 10 bases spanning the gap. CDR3 nucleotides: TGCGCCAGCAGCCAAGCCCCCTTCGGCACCGGGGAGCTGTTTTTT. Its translation: CASSQAPFGTGELFF.

Many counts were recorded for this clonotype. V and J are TRBV7-9 and TRBJ1-2; D ambiguous. The CDR3 length is 11 residues. The V gene's germline CDR1 is SEHNR and CDR2 FQNEAQ (reference sequence). V gave up 3 bases and J gave up 6 bases, with 5 bases separating them. CDR3 bases: TGTGCCAGCAGCTTTAGGGATGGCTACACCTTC. Translating it yields CASSFRDGYTF.